This is a list of T cell receptor beta chains from one sample in a study of blood T cell repertoires in COVID-19. Assay: immunoSEQ multiplex PCR; the TCRdb copy retains only in-frame clones and omits some. The sample lists approximately 200,000 clones; approximately 80% were seen once. The sample was peripheral blood. Receptors were obtained from a woman aged 80 or over with COVID-19, enrolled during active disease. Both conserved end residues are part of each CDR3. A D gene is named only where the DNA matches it firmly. Not every row has a clone size; where given, it reads once, few, many or a size class.

>TRBJ1-1|-|-|13|TRBV7-2
TGTGCCAGCAGCCGGGAGATGAACACTGAAGCTTTCTTT
CASSREMNTEAFF
>TRBJ2-1|-|TRBD2|15|TRBV7-9
TGTGCCAGCAGCTTCGGGACTATCACCCACGAGGGGCAGTTCTTC
CASSFGTITHEGQFF
>TRBJ1-2|-|TRBD1|14|TRBV28
TGTGCCAGCAGTCGGACAGGGACTAACTATGGCTACACCTTC
CASSRTGTNYGYTF
>TRBJ1-3|-|-|14|TRBV19
TGTGCCAGTAGGCAAGGGACTACCGGAAACACCATATATTTT
CASRQGTTGNTIYF
>TRBJ1-5|few|-|14|TRBV9
TGTGCCAGCAGCGTAGGCAGGAGCAATCAGCCCCAGCATTTT
CASSVGRSNQPQHF
>TRBJ1-5|few|TRBD1|18|TRBV10-1
TGCGCCAGCTCTACCCACCATCCCGGGACAGGGGGCAATCAGCCCCAGCATTTT
CASSTHHPGTGGNQPQHF
>TRBJ1-1|-|-|15|TRBV4-3
TGCGCCAGCAGCCAAGAGGCAGGGGTGGTTACTGAAGCTTTCTTT
CASSQEAGVVTEAFF
>TRBJ2-7|-|TRBD2|15|TRBV4-2
TGTGCCAGCAGTCAGGGACTAGCGGGGGCTTACGAGCAGTACTTC
CASSQGLAGAYEQYF
>TRBJ1-2|-|TRBD1|14|TRBV6-5
TGTGCCAGCAGTTCAGGGACAGGGATACATGGCTACACCTTC
CASSSGTGIHGYTF
>TRBJ1-2|-|TRBD1|14|TRBV5-4
TGTGCCAGCAGCGTGACAGGGGTTACCTATGGCTACACCTTC
CASSVTGVTYGYTF
>TRBJ1-2|-|TRBD1|14|TRBV6-5
TGTGCCAGCAGGTTCAACAGGGGGCGCGATGGCTACACCTTC
CASRFNRGRDGYTF
>TRBJ1-1|-|-|12|TRBV28
TGTGCCAGTAAACAGAGAAACACTGAAGCTTTCTTT
CASKQRNTEAFF
>TRBJ2-5|-|-|17|TRBV7-8
TGTGCCAGCAGCATACCATTTAGGAAACAGGGCCAAGAGACCCAGTACTTC
CASSIPFRKQGQETQYF
>TRBJ2-5|-|TRBD2|15|TRBV6-5
TGTGCCAGCAGTACACTAGCGGGGAGGCAAGAGACCCAGTACTTC
CASSTLAGRQETQYF
>TRBJ2-1|-|TRBD1|14|TRBV5-6
TGTGCCAGCAGCTTGGGGACAGGGGTAGGTGAGCAGTTCTTC
CASSLGTGVGEQFF
>TRBJ1-2|-|-|14|TRBV6-5
TGTGCCAGCAGTCTGTTGGACACTCAATATGGCTACACCTTC
CASSLLDTQYGYTF
>TRBJ2-2|-|-|15|TRBV9
TGTGCCAGCAGCGTGGTGGAGCGGGACACCGGGGAGCTGTTTTTT
CASSVVERDTGELFF
>TRBJ1-1|-|TRBD1|15|TRBV11-2
TGTGCCAGCAGCTTGAGCAGGGGGCTAAGCACTGAAGCTTTCTTT
CASSLSRGLSTEAFF
>TRBJ2-2|-|-|15|TRBV10-3
TGTGCCATAAGCGAGCGCCCGGGTATCACCGGGGAGCTGTTTTTT
CAISERPGITGELFF
>TRBJ1-5|-|-|15|TRBV6-5
TGTGCCAGCAGTTACTATTCAGGGAACCATCAGCCCCAGCATTTT
CASSYYSGNHQPQHF
>TRBJ1-2|-|-|12|TRBV6-2/TRBV6-3
TGTGCCAGCAGTTACAGAATCGGTGGCTACACCTTC
CASSYRIGGYTF
>TRBJ2-4|-|TRBD1|14|TRBV7-9
TGTGCCAGCAGCCCTCGGACAGGGAAAAACATTCAGTACTTC
CASSPRTGKNIQYF
>TRBJ1-5|-|-|14|TRBV19
TGTGCCAGTAAGTGGGGCCCCCAGGGCCAGCCCCAGCATTTT
CASKWGPQGQPQHF
>TRBJ1-1|-|TRBD1|15|TRBV15
TGTGCCACCAGCAGTTCCCCGGGACAGGGGGCGCGGGCTTTCTTT
CATSSSPGQGARAFF